Shown below are 5 T cell receptor beta chains from a single sample sequenced in a study of cytomegalovirus exposure and HLA in healthy donors. This PCR relied on a set of 60 Vbeta primers and 13 Jbeta primers. The method was immunoSEQ multiplex PCR; TCRdb's version includes in-frame clones alone and lacks a portion of them. This sample has around 120,000 clones; approximately 72% occur once, and the top ten carry nearly 8.5%. The specimen sequenced was PBMCs. These receptors were obtained from a woman between 40 and 55 years old in good health and CMV-seropositive.

This clone showed up just a few times. The CDR3 coding sequence is TGTGCCATCAGTGAAGGGGGGGTTGGTAATCAGCCCCAGCATTTT. Translation gives CAISEGGVGNQPQHF. The chain carries TRBV10-3 and TRBJ1-5, with a possible D match to TRBD1 (6 bases). The CDR3 extends over 15 amino acids. Trimming cost V 3 bases and J 4 bases, with 13 bases left between them. Germline assignment: CDR1 ENHRY and CDR2 SYGVKD.

DNA of the CDR3: TGTGCCAGCAGCGAACAGGGTGTCGATGGCTACACCTTC. It codes for CASSEQGVDGYTF. The chain joins TRBV6-1 to TRBJ1-2; D may be TRBD1 (6 bases). Germline V gene sequence: CDR1 MNHNS, CDR2 SASEGT. V gave up 6 bases and J gave up 6 bases, with 14 bases separating them. This CDR3 region has 13 residues.

This clone was seen ten or more times. The V and J genes are TRBV6-7 and TRBJ2-2; TRBD2 aligns across 8 bases. TRBV6-7 belongs to the ORF category, with a function that is uncertain. Trimming took 5 bases from V and 8 from J; bases not matched to a gene: 13. The CDR3 runs to 16 residues. The CDR3 region is CASSPGRAPELGELFF. The CDR3 nucleotides are TGTGCCAGCAGTCCCGGGAGGGCTCCCGAGCTTGGGGAGCTGTTTTTT.

CDR3 nucleotides: TGTGCCAGCAGCTTAAGACTAGCGGGGGGGCCTAGCACCGGGGAGCTGTTTTTT. Translation: CASSLRLAGGPSTGELFF. The J gene is TRBJ2-2, the V gene TRBV11-2; TRBD2 matches at 14 bases. V lost 2 bases, J lost 4 bases, and 6 bases stayed unmatched. The CDR3 sequence is 18 residues long. Germline CDR1 and CDR2: SGHAT and FQNNGV.

The J gene is TRBJ2-7, the V gene TRBV6-5, with a tentative D call TRBD1 (5 bases). The CDR3 is 13 amino acids. Trimming shortened V by 6 bases and J by 9 bases, and 18 bases separated the two germline ends. Germline lookup yields CDR1 MNHEY and CDR2 SVGAGI. For the CDR3, the DNA is TGTGCCAGCAGCCGAACCAGGGATTCGAGGCAGTACTTC. Protein product: CASSRTRDSRQYF.